This TCR beta chain was obtained from a study of blood T cells in healthy people across ages. General study points: Any conclusive comparison of naive versus antigen-experienced cells was prevented by using unsorted PBMCs.

This clonotype was counted at least ten times. The antigen is unknown. Germline assignment: CDR1 DFQATT and CDR2 SNEGSKA (reference sequence). Trimming shortened V by 5 bases and J by 3 bases, and 11 bases separated the two germline ends. The CDR3 totals 12 residues. Alongside a J-beta primer mix, a sample-barcoded 5' primer served in a second PCR lasting roughly 7 to 12 cycles. Each CDR3 protein gets one entry after TCRdb re-called the 5' RACE reads with MiXCR. The sample lists about 840,000 distinct CDR3 sequences, about 29% occurring once. The same data also went into a second study, on T cells of mothers and their children. That study reports: Within related and unrelated pairs, thymic selection shapes TCR recombination output in a similar way.

The TCR comes from a woman in her 40s in good health. Sequencing was done on a sample of blood. V gene TRBV20-1 combines with J gene TRBJ2-7; possibly TRBD1 for D (6 bases). CDR3 nucleotides: TGCAGTGCTGGAAGGACAGTCTACGAGCAGTACTTC. This codes for CSAGRTVYEQYF.